These 27 T cell receptor beta chains were all obtained from the same sample, sequenced in a study of blood T cell repertoires in COVID-19. Produced via immunoSEQ multiplex PCR; TCRdb's table is partial and in-frame only. The sample has approximately 190,000 clones; approximately 85% are singletons. Sequenced: peripheral blood. These receptors were taken from a woman between 70 and 85 years old with active or convalescent COVID-19.

The CDR3 DNA is TGTGCCAGCAGTTACAGGGGGCGAGGGGAGCAGTACTTC. It is translated as CASSYRGRGEQYF. J is TRBJ2-7 and V is TRBV2, with TRBD1 identical over 9 bases. Trimming took 5 bases from V and 7 from J; bases not matched to a gene: 6. This CDR3 is 13 amino acids long. CDR1 is SNHLY, CDR2 FYNNEI, per germline. Drawing the rest from reference TRBV2 and TRBJ2-7, the complete variable domain is EPEVTQTPSHQVTQMGQEVILRCVPISNHLYFYWYRQILGQKVEFLVSFYNNEISEKSEIFDDQFSVERPDGSNFTLKIRSTKLEDSAMYFCASSYRGRGEQYFGPGTRLTVT.

V is TRBV6-5 and J is TRBJ2-1, with TRBD2 matching 13 bases. Germline-derived CDR1 and CDR2 are MNHEY and SVGAGI. The CDR3 loop spans 16 amino acids. V shed 2 bases and J 5 bases; nucleotides not matched to a gene: 3. The CDR3 loop reads CASSYVGLAGNNEQFF. CDR3 nucleotide sequence: TGTGCCAGCAGTTACGTGGGACTAGCGGGAAACAATGAGCAGTTCTTC.

The chain employs TRBV4-1 and TRBJ2-7; 7 nucleotides align to TRBD2. This CDR3 contains 15 residues. The trim removed 3 bases at V and 3 bases at J, leaving 8 bases unmatched. Germline CDR1 reads MGHRA; CDR2 reads YSYEKL. This CDR3 is CASSQTGSGDYEQYF. The CDR3 DNA follows: TGCGCCAGCAGCCAGACCGGGAGCGGGGACTACGAGCAGTACTTC.

This clone has a handful of counts. The chain carries TRBV5-1 and TRBJ2-3; D is perhaps TRBD2 (6 bases). The CDR3 spans 15 residues. Per germline, CDR1 SGHRS and CDR2 YFSETQ. Trimming removed 6 bases from V and 2 bases from J, with 16 bases in between. DNA for the CDR3: TGCGCCAGCAACCGACCCGGGGGAGTCACAGATACGCAGTATTTT. It translates to CASNRPGGVTDTQYF.

The V gene is TRBV25-1, the J gene TRBJ1-5, with TRBD1 matching over 10 bases. The CDR3 loop spans 15 amino acids. The germline V gene encodes CDR1 MGHDK and CDR2 SYGVNS. J was trimmed by 5 bases and V by 9 bases; bases with no gene match: 10. The CDR3 sequence is CASSYGTGVDQPQHF. The DNA for the CDR3 is TGTGCCAGTAGTTACGGGACAGGGGTCGATCAGCCCCAGCATTTT.

V is TRBV24-1 and J is TRBJ1-4; 7 positions agree with TRBD1. Germline values: CDR1 KGHDR, CDR2 SFDVKD. V gave up 7 bases and J gave up 6 bases; unmatched junction bases: 7. This CDR3 spans 14 amino acids. The CDR3 nucleotides read TGTGCCACCAGCTCGGGACAGCTTGATGAAAAACTGTTTTTT. Residues: CATSSGQLDEKLFF.

J is TRBJ2-3 and V is TRBV28; no reliable D call. The CDR3 is 14 residues long. Between the trimmed V and J ends, which lost 5 bases and 0 bases, there was a span of 9 bases. Germline assignment: CDR1 MDHEN and CDR2 SYDVKM. The CDR3 DNA reads TGTGCCAGCAGTGGAGCAGACAGCACAGATACGCAGTATTTT. The encoded protein is CASSGADSTDTQYF.

The chain combines TRBV2 with TRBJ2-1; the match to TRBD2 covers 12 bases. With 2 bases clipped from V and 0 bases from J, the junction kept 2 bases outside the gene matches. This CDR3 has 17 amino acids. Germline assignment: CDR1 SNHLY and CDR2 FYNNEI. The CDR3 spells CASSELAGGSSYNEQFF. DNA of the CDR3: TGTGCCAGCAGTGAACTAGCGGGAGGGAGCTCCTACAATGAGCAGTTCTTC.

In this sample, this clone turned up a few times. The chain employs TRBV11-2 and TRBJ2-5; TRBD1 matches at 12 bases. Germline V lookup: CDR1 SGHAT, CDR2 FQNNGV. J gave up 5 bases and V 7 bases, and 5 bases lay outside the gene matches. The CDR3 extends over 14 amino acids. CDR3 amino acids: CASTRDRGRETQYF. CDR3 bases: TGTGCCAGCACCCGGGACAGGGGGCGGGAGACCCAGTACTTC.

The sample holds one count of this clone. The chain couples TRBV5-1 to TRBJ2-1; D is perhaps TRBD2 (5 bases). CDR1 and CDR2 from the germline V gene are SGHRS and YFSETQ. The CDR3 consists of 14 residues. V lost 2 bases and J lost 5, with 11 bases in between. The CDR3 DNA reads as TGCGCCAGCAGCTTAGAAGCGGTCAACAATGAGCAGTTCTTC. Its protein is CASSLEAVNNEQFF.

The chain uses TRBV3-1 (or the pseudogene TRBV3-2) and TRBJ2-7; 7 bases match TRBD1. Germline V gene data show CDR1 as LGHDT and CDR2 as YNNKEL (reference sequence). There are 16 residues in the CDR3. V shed 0 bases and J 1 base; nucleotides not matched to a gene: 6. CDR3 sequence reads: CASSQDTRGLSYEQYF. As DNA, the CDR3 is TGTGCCAGCAGCCAAGATACGAGGGGGCTTTCCTACGAGCAGTACTTC.

This chain connects TRBV27 to TRBJ2-1, with a possible D match to TRBD1 (5 bases). This CDR3 spans 14 amino acids. Looked up from germline, CDR1 is MNHEY and CDR2 is SMNVEV (reference sequence). V was cut by 3 bases and J by 6 bases, with 12 bases left in between. The DNA for the CDR3 is TGTGCCAGCAGTTTTTTCCAGGGAACCAATGAGCAGTTCTTC. Translation gives CASSFFQGTNEQFF.

This clone was recorded once. The chain has TRBV7-3 and TRBJ2-2; 11 bases are shared with TRBD1. V was clipped by 4 bases and J by 4 bases; unmatched bases: 5. Looked up from germline, CDR1 is SGHTA and CDR2 is FQGTGA. The CDR3 is 16 amino acids. CDR3 nucleotides: TGTGCCAGCAGCTCTGGAGGACAGGGGGCCACCGGGGAGCTGTTTTTT. Amino acids: CASSSGGQGATGELFF.

The chain combines TRBV27 with TRBJ2-4, with D possibly being TRBD1 (6 bases). V lost 5 bases, J lost 1 base, and 12 bases lay in between. CDR3 size: 15 residues. Germline V gene data show CDR1 as MNHEY and CDR2 as SMNVEV (reference sequence). The CDR3, as DNA: TGTGCCAGCAGTACTCTCAGGGGTGCCAAAAACATTCAGTACTTC. This codes for CASSTLRGAKNIQYF.

This clone has only one observation. CDR3 coding DNA: TGTGCCAGTAGTGCGGCCCTGCTGACTAGGACCTACGAGCAGTACTTC. Translation gives CASSAALLTRTYEQYF. The chain has TRBV19 and TRBJ2-7; possibly TRBD2 for D (6 bases). Trimming removed 5 bases from V and 2 bases from J, with 19 bases in between. This CDR3 is built from 16 residues. Germline loops: CDR1 LNHDA, CDR2 SQIVND (reference sequence).

J is TRBJ2-5 and V is TRBV13; TRBD2 matches 10 bases. Unmatched junction bases numbered 13, after V lost 4 bases and J lost 5 bases. Germline CDR1 reads PRHDT; CDR2 reads FYEKMQ (reference sequence). This CDR3 spans 17 amino acids. The CDR3 nucleotides read TGTGCCAGCAGCTCCCTTCGACTAGCGGGCGGGGATGAGACCCAGTACTTC. It translates to CASSSLRLAGGDETQYF.

This chain joins TRBV5-4 and TRBJ2-3; perhaps TRBD2 as D (5 bases). The germline gives CDR1 SGHNT, CDR2 YYREEE (reference sequence). Trimming took 4 bases from V and 2 from J, leaving 14 bases between them. This CDR3 comprises 15 residues. CDR3 sequence: CASSPTSPITDTQYF. CDR3 nucleotides: TGTGCCAGCAGCCCAACTAGTCCCATCACAGATACGCAGTATTTT.

The chain recombines TRBV15 with TRBJ1-2; the D is unclear. This CDR3 is 14 amino acids long. Deletions cut 3 bases from V and 5 bases from J, with 13 bases between. Germline V gene lookup returns CDR1 LNHNV and CDR2 YYDKDF (reference sequence). CDR3 protein: CATSSLGSSYGYTF. CDR3 DNA sequence: TGTGCCACCAGCAGTCTGGGGAGTAGTTATGGCTACACCTTC.

This clone was seen a handful of times. V and J are TRBV11-2 and TRBJ1-1; tentatively, D is TRBD1 (6 bases). The CDR3 has 12 residues. The germline V gene has CDR1 SGHAT and CDR2 FQNNGV. V was cut by 4 bases and J by 5 bases, with 8 bases left in between. The CDR3 DNA sequence: TGTGCCAGCAGCTCGCAGGGGACTGAAGCTTTCTTT. It yields the protein CASSSQGTEAFF.

This chain connects TRBV5-1 to TRBJ2-2, with D possibly matching TRBD1 (8 bases). V was pared by 8 bases and J by 6 bases, with 14 bases between. Germline-derived CDR1 and CDR2 are SGHRS and YFSETQ. CDR3 length: 13 residues. CDR3 protein: CASTTGGAGELFF. Written as DNA, the CDR3 is TGCGCCAGTACTACAGGGGGGGCCGGGGAGCTGTTTTTT.

The chain employs TRBV11-2 and TRBJ1-1; D is possibly TRBD1 (6 bases). The CDR3 consists of 17 residues. CDR1 and CDR2 (germline): SGHAT, FQNNGV. Deletions cut 5 bases from V and 2 bases from J, with 21 bases between. The chain's CDR3 is CASSIKAPKQGNTEAFF. The CDR3 coding sequence is TGTGCCAGCAGCATTAAGGCCCCAAAACAGGGTAACACTGAAGCTTTCTTT.

This rearrangement joins TRBV6-5 to TRBJ1-4; a weak D match, TRBD1 (6 bases). The CDR3 is 12 residues long. Trimming pared 10 bases from V and 4 bases from J, leaving 10 bases between. Germline V lookup: CDR1 MNHEY, CDR2 SVGAGI. The DNA of the CDR3 is TGTGCCACAGGGGACGGTAATGAAAAACTGTTTTTT. Residues: CATGDGNEKLFF.

This clone was observed a handful of times. The chain joins TRBV4-2 to TRBJ2-2; 10 bases align to TRBD2. Unmatched junction bases numbered 8, after V lost 6 bases and J lost 1 base. Germline loops: CDR1 LGHNA, CDR2 YNFKEQ. The CDR3 has 17 residues. The CDR3 region has the DNA TGTGCCAGCAGGGGGGCCGGGACTAGCGAGAACACCGGGGAGCTGTTTTTT. It translates to CASRGAGTSENTGELFF.

The chain combines TRBV30 with TRBJ1-2; D is undetermined. CDR3 length: 13 residues. Looked up from germline, CDR1 is GTSNPN and CDR2 is SVGIG (reference sequence). The V end lost 3 bases, the J end lost 0 bases, and 8 bases lay between the germline ends. The CDR3 DNA is TGTGCCTGGAGCCCTTTAGCTAACTATGGCTACACCTTC. Translated: CAWSPLANYGYTF.

The CDR3 coding sequence is TGTGCCACCAGCAGAGATGGAGCCCTGTCGGAGACCCAGTACTTC. Amino acids: CATSRDGALSETQYF. V usage is TRBV15 and J usage is TRBJ2-5; no clear D gene. Germline CDR1 reads LNHNV; CDR2 reads YYDKDF (reference sequence). V was cut by 0 bases and J by 5 bases, with 13 bases left in between. CDR3 length: 15 residues.

This clone has just one count. The chain uses TRBV3-1 (or the pseudogene TRBV3-2) and TRBJ2-1; D is possibly TRBD1 (5 bases). The V end was cut by 1 base, the J end by 14 bases, with 21 bases between. Germline V lookup: CDR1 LGHDT, CDR2 YNNKEL (reference sequence). The CDR3 extends over 15 amino acids. For the CDR3, the DNA is TGTGCCAGCAGCCAAGGAGGCGATTCCATGGGGCCTAAGTTCTTC. Protein: CASSQGGDSMGPKFF.

This chain links TRBV6-6 with TRBJ2-7; a possible D gene is TRBD2 (6 bases). The CDR3 runs 15 residues. Between the trimmed V and J ends, which lost 0 bases and 2 bases, there was a span of 11 bases. In germline, CDR1 is MNHNY, CDR2 SVGAGI (reference sequence). Here the CDR3 DNA reads TGTGCCAGCAGTTACTCGGGGGGAATCGCCTACGAGCAGTACTTC. As protein: CASSYSGGIAYEQYF.